This TCR beta chain was documented in a study of human T cells and chemical hapten exposure. Study-wide context: From small differences in pooled library volume came most of the variation in per-sample TCR yields. Findings and caveats of the study: After DPC sensitization, TCRs above 1 in 1000 frequency showed no change.

There are many counts of this clonotype. Its target is not known. Time point defined: patch test 2, 6 weeks after DPC sensitization. The treatment is: therapeutic diphenylcyclopropenone sensitization with weekly scalp DPC. Researchers sampled blood before each patch test went on. TCRdb independently ran MiXCR on the RACE reads; one entry per CDR3 protein. Found here are more than 60,000 distinct CDR3 sequences, approximately 10% of them singletons; the top ten hold around 6.8%. V was clipped by 2 bases and J by 2 bases, with 15 bases between them. CDR1 and CDR2 (germline): SEHNR, FQNEAQ (reference sequence). CDR3 size: 17 residues.

Source: whole blood, taken in connection with sensitization to the hapten diphenylcyclopropenone (DPC). J is TRBJ2-2 and V is TRBV7-9, with D maybe TRBD2 (6 bases). The TCR was taken from a woman aged 45-60 years with alopecia areata. Some clones in this sample may be carry-over from other donors' samples. The CDR3 DNA sequence: TGTGCCAGCAGCTTACTGGGATCCGGGAGTAACACCGGGGAGCTGTTTTTT. It encodes CASSLLGSGSNTGELFF.